The TCR beta chain described here comes from a study of T cell repertoires in cytomegalovirus infection. Across the study: Signatures in public TCR beta sequences pointed to both CMV infection and matching HLA type.

MiXCR, applied by TCRdb to the reads, yields one record per CDR3 protein. Found here are approximately 990,000 distinct CDR3 sequences, 30% to 40% of them singletons; the top ten hold over 13%. The CDR3 runs to 16 residues. Germline CDR1 is SGHTA and CDR2 is FQGTGA. Concerning this clonotype: The antigen remains unidentified. Being one base from a much bigger clone, this may be a read error.

V usage is TRBV7-3 and J usage is TRBJ2-1; 8 nucleotides line up with TRBD1. Sequencing used cultured CD8+ T cells from PBMCs, obtained from culture after CMV antigen stimulation. This sequence originates from a human donor in good health (CMV status not recorded). Some clones in this sample may be carry-over from other donors' samples. DNA of the CDR3: TGTGCCAGCAGCTTAGGCGGACAGGGAGCCTTCAATGGGCAGTTCTTC. This codes for CASSLGGQGAFNGQFF.